A single sample gave rise to the 12 T cell receptor beta chains below, sequenced in a study of blood T cell repertoires in COVID-19 (TCRdb year 2020). Library method: the immunoSEQ multiplex PCR assay. In its TCRdb copy, this immuneACCESS table keeps in-frame sequences only and misses some clones. Where compared with another copy, unresolved V genes explain less than half of these, and the others have no known cause. The sample profile shows roughly 130,000 clones; 70% to 85% of them were found once. 10% to 15% of the sample is in the top ten clones. The specimen was peripheral blood. All receptors come from a woman aged 60 to 75 with acute or convalescent COVID-19.

J is TRBJ1-4 and V is TRBV7-9, with a weak D call TRBD1 (6 bases). Germline assignment: CDR1 SEHNR and CDR2 FQNEAQ (reference sequence). The CDR3 loop spans 14 amino acids. With 1 base removed from V and 8 bases from J, the gap between germline ends came to 11 bases. In DNA, the CDR3 is TGTGCCAGCAGCTTAGAGGTCAGGGGAGAAAAACTGTTTTTT. Protein product: CASSLEVRGEKLFF.

The chain has TRBV3-1 (or the pseudogene TRBV3-2) and TRBJ2-1; the D gene is possibly TRBD2 (7 bases). V dropped 4 bases and J dropped 6 bases, with 19 bases sitting between them. The CDR3 has 16 amino acids. Germline lookup yields CDR1 LGHDT and CDR2 YNNKEL (reference sequence). This CDR3 reads CASSLMRGRSGNEQFF. CDR3 coding DNA: TGTGCCAGCAGCCTGATGCGGGGGCGCTCAGGCAATGAGCAGTTCTTC.

V gene TRBV6-2 or TRBV6-3 combines with J gene TRBJ1-2; D uncertain. The CDR3 contains 13 residues. Trimming shortened V by 3 bases and J by 4 bases, and 9 bases separated the two germline ends. Germline values: CDR1 MNHEY, CDR2 SVGEGT. The CDR3 reads CASSYVTSYGYTF. The CDR3 DNA reads TGTGCCAGCAGTTATGTGACATCCTATGGCTACACCTTC.

V gene TRBV12-3 or TRBV12-4 combines with J gene TRBJ1-2, with 9 bases aligning to TRBD1. The CDR3 has 13 amino acids. V dropped 5 bases and J dropped 4; count of bases not matched to a gene: 2. The CDR3 DNA reads TGTGCCAGCAGTCAGGACAGGGGCTATGGCTACACCTTC. Residues: CASSQDRGYGYTF.

J is TRBJ2-2 and V is TRBV5-6; D is unclear. There are 12 residues in the CDR3. The ends were cut back, 1 base at V and 6 bases at J, with 4 bases in the middle. The V gene's germline CDR1 is SGHDT and CDR2 YYEEEE. The CDR3 sequence: CASSLPAGELFF. The CDR3 DNA reads as TGTGCCAGCAGCTTGCCTGCCGGGGAGCTGTTTTTT.

The chain recombines TRBV5-3 with TRBJ2-7; TRBD1 matches at 7 bases. TRBV5-3 has ORF status, its function being uncertain. CDR3 size: 15 residues. The junction had 12 bases not matched to a gene; V was cut back by 4 bases and J by 5 bases. The CDR3 DNA sequence: TGTGCCAGAAGCCCCGACAGGGAAAACGACCACGAGCAGTACGTC. Translated, it gives CARSPDRENDHEQYV.

The V call is TRBV9, the J call TRBJ2-2; possible D gene TRBD2, 5 bases. Germline V lookup: CDR1 SGDLS, CDR2 YYNGEE. This CDR3 spans 16 amino acids. The ends were cut back, 5 bases at V and 0 bases at J, with 14 bases in the middle. In DNA form, the CDR3 reads TGTGCCAGCAGTGGTGGGAGTTTGCCGAACACCGGGGAGCTGTTTTTT. Translated: CASSGGSLPNTGELFF.

The chain joins TRBV6-6 to TRBJ2-7; 7 nucleotides match TRBD2. The length of the CDR3 is 14 residues. J was trimmed by 5 bases and V by 2 bases; bases with no gene match: 6. Germline CDR1 and CDR2: MNHNY and SVGAGI (reference sequence). In nucleotides, the CDR3 is TGTGCCAGCAGTTACGGGGGGGGTAGGAACGAGCAGTACGTC. Its protein is CASSYGGGRNEQYV.

This clone was counted only a few times. The chain uses TRBV6-5 and TRBJ1-5; D unresolved. Trimming stripped 5 bases from V and 4 bases from J, with 6 bases between. There are 12 residues in the CDR3. In germline, CDR1 is MNHEY, CDR2 SVGAGI. The CDR3 protein is CASSPSNQPQHF. CDR3 DNA sequence: TGTGCCAGCAGTCCCTCTAATCAGCCCCAGCATTTT.

V is TRBV5-1 and J is TRBJ1-3; D is ambiguous. V lost 0 bases and J lost 1, with 11 bases in between. CDR3 length equals 16 residues. Germline V gene data show CDR1 as SGHRS and CDR2 as YFSETQ. CDR3 coding DNA: TGCGCCAGCAGCTTGGGTCTGAGCCCGTCTGGAAACACCATATATTTT. Its translation: CASSLGLSPSGNTIYF.

This clone occurred once. The V gene is TRBV7-3, the J gene TRBJ2-2, with TRBD1 identical over 7 bases. CDR3 size: 16 residues. The trim removed 0 bases at V and 8 bases at J, leaving 9 bases unmatched. CDR1 is SGHTA and CDR2 is FQGTGA in the germline V gene. CDR3 amino acids: CASSLTGTVDSGELFF. As DNA, the CDR3 is TGTGCCAGCAGCTTAACGGGGACAGTTGATTCGGGGGAGCTGTTTTTT.

V is TRBV6-5 and J is TRBJ1-3; D is undetermined. The CDR3 has 12 residues. V lost 10 bases to trimming and J lost 0 bases, with 7 bases between them. The germline V gene encodes CDR1 MNHEY and CDR2 SVGAGI. Written as DNA, the CDR3 is TGTGCCACCAAGAGCTCTGGAAACACCATATATTTT. It specifies CATKSSGNTIYF.